Sequencing of this T cell receptor beta chain was carried out in a study of cytomegalovirus exposure and HLA in healthy donors (dated by TCRdb to 2017 to 2019). For the wider study: In an earlier analysis of some 550 of the donors, 276 Gb of sequence data and roughly 100 million unique TCR beta sequences from about 190 million T cells were reported. About 280 gigabases of sequencing data and 75 million to 85 million unique TCR sequences made up an early release that covered some 640 HLA-typed donors. Among the roughly 430 genotyped donors, roughly 80% belonged to the genetic ancestry cluster associated with self-reported Caucasian donors. The aim of the study was to test whether cataloging public T cell receptors could identify signatures of past pathogen exposure. Using immunosequencing, the study profiled T cell repertoires from approximately 700 subjects and related those repertoires to cytomegalovirus serostatus. In addition to the first cohort of hundreds of subjects, a separate validation cohort of 120 different subjects was used. To predict cytomegalovirus infection status, the study combined high-throughput TCR immunosequencing, statistical association of individual TCRs with disease status, and machine learning. To study patterns of TCR occurrence, a later analysis re-analyzed previously published TCR beta repertoires from 700 or so donors and added high-resolution HLA genotyping. In the later analysis, no new phenotypic data were used to find candidate immune exposures; instead, reliance was placed on TCR beta sequences and their occurrence across donors. In an earlier analysis of a few hundred of the donors, high-throughput TCR beta sequencing was used to judge whether each TCR beta V gene segment behaved as functional or pseudogenic. Donor age, sex, ethnicity and CMV serostatus were compiled together with the repertoire data. Genome-wide SNP genotypes for about 60% of the roughly 670 donors were used in a later genetic analysis, which treated that subset as a discovery cohort. Every repertoire in the discovery cohort had been generated on one and the same sequencing platform. HLA typing included class I and class II loci at four-digit resolution. Typing coverage differed by locus: A, B, C, DRB1 and DQB1 were typed in about 620-630 donors, DQA1 in about 550, DPA1 in some 570, and DPB1 in 472. Because of strong linkage in the cohort, four to six DR-DQ haplotypes were treated as single units for association and clustering. On average, 235,054 unique TCR beta nucleotide sequences were sequenced per donor among fewer than 500 genotyped donors of the cohort, with 15% to 20% of those sequences being non-productive. The investigation overall reported the following: In a later genetic analysis, fewer N-insertions in productive TCRs were reported among donors in an Asian-associated ancestry cluster than the approximately 710-donor mean. In a later analysis, TCR association rates were found to vary across HLA loci, with the most associated TCRs seen for DRB1 alleles and the fewest for HLA-C alleles. A further reported finding was that TCR beta sequences accurately predicted the HLA-A and HLA-B alleles for most subjects in the first cohort. A cluster of highly shared sequence variants was judged likely to represent a technical artifact of the sequencing pipeline. In vitro tests confirmed that a few of the cytomegalovirus-associated TCR beta chains recognize cytomegalovirus antigens. A later analysis reported that several top co-occurrence clusters appeared linked to parvovirus B19, influenza, CMV and Epstein-Barr virus. A later analysis associated about 18,000 TCR beta sequences with specific HLA alleles at a false discovery rate of 0.05. While some public TCRs were present in many individuals, most TCR sequences turned up only very rarely across donors. Because HLA typing was missing for some donors at each locus, association tests included only the typed subset. A later analysis found that most CMV-associated TCR beta chains appeared HLA-restricted, with HLA associations seemingly driven largely by CMV exposure. CMV serostatus was the only immune exposure information available for the cohort. When HLA alleles, especially DR and DQ, strongly co-occurred, attributing TCR associations to individual alleles was difficult. In both the original and validation cohorts, the classifier was reported to diagnose cytomegalovirus status with high specificity and sensitivity. This cohort had only TCR beta chains sequenced, and the lack of alpha or paired-chain data limited which features could be detected. In an earlier analysis of 587 of the donors, most TCR beta V segments appeared in productive rearrangements about 87% or about 30% of the time, broadly matching IMGT annotations. Linkage disequilibrium might explain the correlated functional status among segregating V segments, but an unknown experimental factor could not be excluded. Presence/absence analyses assumed roughly uniform sequencing depth across donors, an assumption that may not hold. The earlier analysis of approximately 590 of the donors excluded fewer than 20 rarely observed V segments, including chromosome 9 orphons, because counts were too low. Some IMGT-functional V segments, including TRBV6-2 and TRBV6-3, could not be told apart with the 87-base-pair reads, so those segments were excluded. V-gene and J-gene trimming of TCR beta chains was associated with a missense DCLRE1C variant in a later genetic analysis, and the association was replicated in an independent cohort. In a later analysis, HLA-associated TCR beta chains were found to be more clonally expanded and to have lower generation probabilities than equally common non-associated chains. It was suggested by the authors that the approach could potentially be generalized to other disease states and immunological phenotypes. A total of 164 TCR beta chains were listed by the study as associated with cytomegalovirus.

In total, 500 to 700 healthy bone marrow donors made up the cohort. All cohort members were sampled while nominally healthy, although unrecorded immune exposures were likely present. The donor tested CMV seronegative, placing the donor among the approximately 360 seronegative members of the cohort. Every donor gave a peripheral blood sample, and the peripheral blood mononuclear cells from that sample were used for TCR beta sequencing. The Qiagen DNeasy Blood Extraction Kit was used to extract genomic DNA from the blood cell samples. According to the germline V gene, CDR1 reads SGHDN and CDR2 reads FVKESK. Inclusive of the bounding cysteine and phenylalanine, the CDR3 is 16 residues long. Of all the DNA, just the CDR3 is kept, 48 bases in frame from base 1. Trimmed from V: 4 bases; trimmed from J: 2 bases; junction bases lacking a gene match: 6. This clone has only one observation. The specificity of this receptor is unknown. Base qualities are not at hand, and no much larger clone is one base apart.

The protocol used for the library was the immunoSEQ multiplex PCR assay. For the multiplex PCR, a mixture combining 60 forward primers for TCR Vbeta segments and 13 reverse primers for TCR Jbeta segments was used. Amplification of the CDR3 region of rearranged TCR beta genes was performed with a multiplex PCR assay on genomic DNA. On the Illumina HiSeq System, the amplified TCR beta libraries were sequenced as 87-base-pair reads. In the original analysis: Across the 700 or so repertoires, a later analysis counted 80 million or so unique TCR beta chains, around 11 million of which were shared by at least two donors. A nearest-neighbor algorithm error-corrected the raw reads and collapsed the reads into unique sequences, merging closely related sequences to remove PCR and sequencing errors. V, D and J gene segments were assigned by aligning CDR3 sequences to IMGT reference sequences. Each retained sequence needed at least a six-nucleotide match to both a V gene segment and a J gene segment. Rearrangements were called productive when the CDR3 lacked stop codons and stayed in frame with V and J; all others were non-productive. CDR3 was defined according to IMGT convention as the region running from the second conserved V-encoded cysteine to the conserved J-encoded phenylalanine. The earlier analysis of roughly 590 of the donors excluded sequences that lacked an unambiguous match to a single V gene segment. In an earlier analysis of some 590 of the donors, a V segment was called functional when productive rearrangements were above 56.7%, and segregating when the standard deviation between donors exceeded 5%. To diagnose cytomegalovirus status from the catalog of TCR beta chain sequences, a statistical classification framework was built. In a later analysis, V and J genes were assigned by comparing TCR nucleotide sequences against IMGT/GENE-DB human TR gene sequences. In a later analysis, CDR3 sequences and most-parsimonious VDJ recombination scenarios were assigned using the TCRdist pipeline. In a later analysis, each TCR beta chain was defined by its CDR3 amino acid sequence together with its V-gene family, and reads lacking a unique V-gene family were excluded. A later analysis removed nearly 600 highly shared, low-generation-probability nucleotide sequences to deal with suspected cross-contamination and a sequencing artifact. A later analysis calculated a clonal expansion index for each public chain from normalized within-repertoire ranks of inferred template counts. A later analysis computed generation probabilities with a VDJ recombination model fitted to out-of-frame rearrangements, and checked the results against IGoR. In a later analysis, TCR-TCR, TCR-HLA and TCR-CMV co-occurrence was scored with hypergeometric tests, and a repertoire-size bias correction was applied to TCR pairs. To estimate false discovery rates, a later analysis permuted the HLA or CMV assignments 20 times. In a later analysis, co-occurring TCRs were grouped using DBSCAN, with TCRdist sequence similarity added in when clustering inside HLA-allele-positive subsets. For co-occurrence clustering, repertoires with fewer than 30,000 or more than 120,000 public chains were excluded, along with about five repertoires with anomalous nucleotide sharing. TCRdb mirrors the immuneACCESS table, restricted to in-frame sequences. Some clones are absent from its copies; in checked studies, under half trace to an unresolved V gene, and the reason for the others is unknown. The V and J calls and clone size come from that table; D and trimming were worked out from the DNA. A total of about 73,000 clones appear in this sample, roughly 70% of them only once. The ten largest clones add up to 12% of the sample.

This sequence originates from a man between 65 and 80 years old in good health and CMV-seronegative. The specimen sequenced was PBMCs. Recombination joined TRBV14 with TRBJ2-1; 9 central nucleotides agree with TRBD2. CDR3 reads: CASSRPSSGTYNEQFF. The DNA is as follows: TGTGCCAGCAGCCGACCTTCTAGCGGGACCTACAATGAGCAGTTCTTC.